This passage covers 27 T cell receptor beta chains from one sample sequenced in a study of neoadjuvant nivolumab and ipilimumab in lung cancer. Libraries were prepared by immunoSEQ multiplex PCR; TCRdb keeps only in-frame clonotypes and omits some of them. This sample has roughly 18,000 clones; more than 75% occur once, and the top ten carry less than 2.5%. Specimen: peripheral blood, collected before neoadjuvant nivolumab, alone or with ipilimumab. The receptors were gathered from an adult with non-small cell lung cancer.

The V call is TRBV28, the J call TRBJ2-6; D may be TRBD2 (6 bases). CDR3 length: 14 residues. Per the germline V gene, CDR1 is MDHEN and CDR2 is SYDVKM. Between the trimmed V and J ends, which lost 8 bases and 1 base, there was a span of 9 bases. Here the CDR3 DNA reads TGTGCCAGCCTGGAGGGGTCTGGGGCCAACGTCCTGACTTTC. This codes for CASLEGSGANVLTF. The full variable domain, rest sourced from reference TRBV28 and TRBJ2-6, is DVKVTQSSRYLVKRTGEKVFLECVQDMDHENMFWYRQDPGLGLRLIYFSYDVKMKEKGDIPEGYSVSREKKERFSLILESASTNQTSMYLCASLEGSGANVLTFGAGSRLTVL.

This sequence joins TRBV7-9 and TRBJ2-7, with 9 bases fitting TRBD1. Trimming removed 1 base from V and 2 bases from J; junction bases left unmatched: 6. Germline CDR1 is SEHNR and CDR2 is FQNEAQ (reference sequence). The CDR3 is 16 residues long. The CDR3 region is CASSLDTGGKTYEQYF. CDR3 coding DNA: TGTGCCAGCAGCTTAGACACAGGGGGCAAAACCTACGAGCAGTACTTC.

This chain links TRBV18 with TRBJ2-7; D uncertain. Per the germline V gene, CDR1 is KGHSH and CDR2 is LQKENI. V shed 4 bases and J shed 8 bases, with 12 bases lying between them. The CDR3 spans 12 residues. DNA for the CDR3: TGTGCCAGCTCACAGGGTCCAGGCCAGCAGTACTTC. It encodes CASSQGPGQQYF.

This clone came up once. The gene calls are TRBV9 and TRBJ2-7; D possibly corresponds to TRBD1 (6 bases). V was pared by 0 bases and J by 2 bases, with 12 bases between. The CDR3 length is 15 residues. The germline V gene encodes CDR1 SGDLS and CDR2 YYNGEE. The CDR3 is CASSVEPGAAYEQYF. Written as DNA, the CDR3 is TGTGCCAGCAGCGTAGAACCAGGGGCGGCCTACGAGCAGTACTTC. Full variable domain (remainder filled in from reference TRBV9 and TRBJ2-7): DSGVTQTPKHLITATGQRVTLRCSPRSGDLSVYWYQQSLDQGLQFLIQYYNGEERAKGNILERFSAQQFPDLHSELNLSSLELGDSALYFCASSVEPGAAYEQYFGPGTRLTVT.

The rearrangement joins TRBV6-1 to TRBJ2-7; the match to TRBD1 covers 7 bases. This CDR3 comprises 13 residues. Germline-derived CDR1 and CDR2 are MNHNS and SASEGT. Unmatched junction bases numbered 10, after V lost 4 bases and J lost 10 bases. The CDR3 DNA reads as TGTGCCAGCAGTGGACAGGGCAACTACGGACAGTACTTC. Protein product: CASSGQGNYGQYF.

J is TRBJ1-2 and V is TRBV13; D ambiguous. The germline V and J ends were trimmed by 5 bases and 6 bases, with 7 bases remaining between them. The CDR3 totals 11 residues. Germline V CDR1 and CDR2: PRHDT, FYEKMQ (reference sequence). The CDR3 here is CASSLSNGYTF. The CDR3 bases are TGTGCCAGCAGCCTCAGCAATGGCTACACCTTC.

This chain connects TRBV6-5 to TRBJ2-3; 8 bases are a match to TRBD1. CDR3 length: 15 residues. Per the germline V gene, CDR1 is MNHEY and CDR2 is SVGAGI. V trimming: 5 bases; J trimming: 6 bases; junction bases outside the gene matches: 10. The CDR3 loop reads CASSRGQGVVDTQYF. The CDR3 coding sequence is TGTGCCAGCAGTCGCGGACAGGGCGTTGTGGATACGCAGTATTTT.

V gene TRBV7-9 combines with J gene TRBJ2-5; D is ambiguous. The CDR3 runs to 14 residues. Trimming took 1 base from V and 0 from J, leaving 6 bases between them. Germline V gene sequence: CDR1 SEHNR, CDR2 FQNEAQ (reference sequence). CDR3 sequence (DNA): TGTGCCAGCAGCTTAGACGGCAACCAAGAGACCCAGTACTTC. It codes for CASSLDGNQETQYF.

The chain employs TRBV6-6 and TRBJ1-2; D might be TRBD1 (5 bases). CDR1 MNHNY and CDR2 SVGAGI come from the germline V gene (reference sequence). CDR3 size: 13 residues. With 6 bases removed from V and 2 bases from J, the gap between germline ends came to 10 bases. The CDR3 DNA reads TGTGCCAGCAGCCTCGGACAAAACTATGGCTACACCTTC. This sequence encodes CASSLGQNYGYTF.

This chain uses TRBV18 with TRBJ1-1; D is unclear. Trimming removed 5 bases from V and 3 bases from J, with 10 bases in between. This CDR3 has 13 amino acids. The germline V gene has CDR1 KGHSH and CDR2 LQKENI. The CDR3 bases are TGTGCCAGCTCAGCCACAGAAGACACTGAAGCTTTCTTT. Its protein product is CASSATEDTEAFF. The variable domain in full, with the rest retrieved from reference TRBV18 and TRBJ1-1, is NAGVMQNPRHLVRRRGQEARLRCSPMKGHSHVYWYRQLPEEGLKFMVYLQKENIIDESGMPKERFSAEFPKEGPSILRIQQVVRGDSAAYFCASSATEDTEAFFGQGTRLTVV.

This sequence joins TRBV6-5 and TRBJ2-7; D uncertain. With 7 bases removed from V and 0 bases from J, the gap between germline ends came to 7 bases. The CDR3 sequence is 12 residues long. Germline loops: CDR1 MNHEY, CDR2 SVGAGI. The CDR3 is CASKGSSYEQYF. The DNA for the CDR3 is TGTGCCAGCAAGGGCAGCTCCTACGAGCAGTACTTC.

J is TRBJ1-1 and V is TRBV27; the D is unclear. Trimming shortened V by 4 bases and J by 4 bases, and 10 bases separated the two germline ends. The CDR3 sequence is 13 residues long. CDR1 MNHEY and CDR2 SMNVEV come from the germline V gene (reference sequence). In DNA form, the CDR3 reads TGTGCCAGCAGTTCCCTCTTAGGCACTGAAGCTTTCTTT. It is translated as CASSSLLGTEAFF.

The count of this clone is one. The chain carries TRBV18 and TRBJ1-1; 8 bases align to TRBD1. In germline, CDR1 is KGHSH, CDR2 LQKENI. Trimming removed 3 bases from V and 2 bases from J; junction bases left unmatched: 11. The CDR3 has 17 amino acids. The CDR3 reads CASSPRGRGLGNTEAFF. CDR3 nucleotide sequence: TGTGCCAGCTCACCGCGCGGCAGGGGGCTTGGTAACACTGAAGCTTTCTTT. Looking up the rest from reference TRBV18 and TRBJ1-1 gives the full variable domain: NAGVMQNPRHLVRRRGQEARLRCSPMKGHSHVYWYRQLPEEGLKFMVYLQKENIIDESGMPKERFSAEFPKEGPSILRIQQVVRGDSAAYFCASSPRGRGLGNTEAFFGQGTRLTVV.

This chain joins TRBV7-9 and TRBJ2-1, with TRBD2 matching over 7 bases. This CDR3 is 14 amino acids long. Germline CDR1 is SEHNR and CDR2 is FQNEAQ (reference sequence). The V and J ends lost 4 bases and 5 bases, in that order; junction bases with no gene match: 5. The CDR3 loop reads CASSYSGTNNEQFF. In DNA, the CDR3 is TGTGCCAGCAGCTACTCCGGGACTAACAATGAGCAGTTCTTC.

CDR3 in DNA: TGTGCCAGCAGTAAGCGACAGCTTATCAACACTGAAGCTTTCTTT. This encodes CASSKRQLINTEAFF. This chain connects TRBV2 to TRBJ1-1; a possible D gene is TRBD1 (5 bases). The germline V gene has CDR1 SNHLY and CDR2 FYNNEI. The CDR3 has 15 residues. V was shortened by 5 bases and J by 2 bases, with 15 bases between the two germline ends.

V usage is TRBV30 and J usage is TRBJ1-1, with D hard to call. The CDR3 is made up of 13 amino acids. Germline lookup yields CDR1 GTSNPN and CDR2 SVGIG (reference sequence). V lost 0 bases and J 1 base, leaving 6 bases between the germline ends. The CDR3 region has the DNA TGTGCCTGGAGTGTCTGGGAGAACACTGAAGCTTTCTTT. This gives the protein CAWSVWENTEAFF.

This clone was seen a few times. The chain couples TRBV7-8 to TRBJ2-1; TRBD2 matches 12 bases. The germline CDR1 and CDR2 sequences are SGHVS and FQNEAQ. The length of the CDR3 is 16 residues. V shed 5 bases, J shed 7 bases, and the junction held 9 bases outside the gene matches. The CDR3 region is CASSLPGLAGRNEQFF. The CDR3 nucleotides are TGTGCCAGCAGCCTCCCCGGACTAGCGGGAAGGAATGAGCAGTTCTTC. Complete variable domain (other parts from reference TRBV7-8 and TRBJ2-1): GAGVSQSPRYKVAKRGQDVALRCDPISGHVSLFWYQQALGQGPEFLTYFQNEAQLDKSGLPSDRFFAERPEGSVSTLKIQRTQQEDSAVYLCASSLPGLAGRNEQFFGPGTRLTVL.

The rearrangement joins TRBV5-4 to TRBJ2-7; D not resolved. The germline V gene has CDR1 SGHNT and CDR2 YYREEE (reference sequence). The CDR3 extends over 13 amino acids. V lost 1 base to trimming and J lost 1 base, with 6 bases between them. The CDR3 protein is CASSLWGSYEQYF. CDR3 DNA sequence: TGTGCCAGCAGCTTGTGGGGATCCTACGAGCAGTACTTC.

The chain has TRBV18 and TRBJ2-7; TRBD2 aligns across 7 bases. The CDR3 spans 15 residues. V was pared by 6 bases and J by 0 bases, with 8 bases of the junction left unmatched. Germline CDR1 KGHSH, CDR2 LQKENI. The CDR3 region has the DNA TGTGCCAGCTCTCCTGGGGGGGACTACTCCTACGAGCAGTACTTC. The encoded protein is CASSPGGDYSYEQYF.

This clone appeared once. The chain carries TRBV7-9 and TRBJ1-5; D is possibly TRBD1 (6 bases). V was clipped by 0 bases and J by 3 bases, with 6 bases between them. From germline, CDR1 is SEHNR and CDR2 FQNEAQ (reference sequence). The CDR3 has 14 amino acids. The CDR3 here is CASSLAGANQPQHF. The CDR3 nucleotides are TGTGCCAGCAGCTTAGCGGGGGCCAATCAGCCCCAGCATTTT.

The V call is TRBV5-4, the J call TRBJ2-3; unclear D gene. Per germline, CDR1 SGHNT and CDR2 YYREEE (reference sequence). V lost 5 bases and J lost 2, with 9 bases in between. The CDR3 covers 13 residues. As DNA, the CDR3 is TGTGCCAGCAGAATTGGTGCCACAGATACGCAGTATTTT. Protein product: CASRIGATDTQYF. Full variable domain (missing parts from reference TRBV5-4 and TRBJ2-3): ETGVTQSPTHLIKTRGQQVTLRCSSQSGHNTVSWYQQALGQGPQFIFQYYREEENGRGNFPPRFSGLQFPNYSSELNVNALELDDSALYLCASRIGATDTQYFGPGTRLTVL.

The chain links TRBV7-9 to TRBJ2-3, with no clear D. The length of the CDR3 is 12 residues. The V end was cut by 2 bases, the J end by 0 bases, with 0 bases between. Germline values: CDR1 SEHNR, CDR2 FQNEAQ (reference sequence). DNA of the CDR3: TGTGCCAGCAGCTTAAGCACAGATACGCAGTATTTT. Translation gives CASSLSTDTQYF. The entire variable domain, with the rest obtained from reference TRBV7-9 and TRBJ2-3, is as follows: DTGVSQNPRHKITKRGQNVTFRCDPISEHNRLYWYRQTLGQGPEFLTYFQNEAQLEKSRLLSDRFSAERPKGSFSTLEIQRTEQGDSAMYLCASSLSTDTQYFGPGTRLTVL.

This rearrangement joins TRBV9 to TRBJ2-7; D unresolved. The V end lost 3 bases, the J end lost 6 bases, and 10 bases lay between the germline ends. CDR3 length: 12 residues. The germline gives CDR1 SGDLS, CDR2 YYNGEE. Here the CDR3 reads CASSARSGEQYF. The DNA for the CDR3 is TGTGCCAGCAGCGCCCGTTCGGGCGAGCAGTACTTC.

The chain carries TRBV7-3 and TRBJ2-7; no definite D call. Germline CDR1 SGHTA, CDR2 FQGTGA. The CDR3 totals 13 residues. The V and J ends lost 2 bases and 4 bases respectively, with 9 bases between them. This chain's CDR3 is CASSLEDGYEQYF. The CDR3 nucleotides read TGTGCCAGCAGCTTAGAGGACGGTTACGAGCAGTACTTC. Together with reference TRBV7-3 and TRBJ2-7, the CDR3 gives the full variable domain: GAGVSQTPSNKVTEKGKYVELRCDPISGHTALYWYRQSLGQGPEFLIYFQGTGAADDSGLPNDRFFAVRPEGSVSTLKIQRTERGDSAVYLCASSLEDGYEQYFGPGTRLTVT.

Only a few counts were recorded for this clone. The chain's CDR3 is CASSPPKREGYNEQFF. CDR3 DNA sequence: TGTGCCAGCTCACCACCGAAGCGGGAGGGGTACAATGAGCAGTTCTTC. The chain has TRBV18 and TRBJ2-1; TRBD2 aligns across 10 bases. The CDR3 extends over 16 amino acids. CDR1 and CDR2 from the germline V gene are KGHSH and LQKENI. V gave up 0 bases and J gave up 4 bases; unmatched junction bases: 3. The whole variable domain, filled in from reference TRBV18 and TRBJ2-1, reads NAGVMQNPRHLVRRRGQEARLRCSPMKGHSHVYWYRQLPEEGLKFMVYLQKENIIDESGMPKERFSAEFPKEGPSILRIQQVVRGDSAAYFCASSPPKREGYNEQFFGPGTRLTVL.

This clone was seen a single time. This chain joins TRBV30 and TRBJ2-5, with 9 positions matching TRBD2. With 2 bases clipped from V and 9 bases from J, the junction kept 7 bases outside the gene matches. The CDR3 extends over 13 amino acids. In germline, CDR1 is GTSNPN, CDR2 SVGIG (reference sequence). The CDR3 loop reads CAWSPTSGLSQYF. As DNA, the CDR3 is TGTGCCTGGAGTCCTACTAGCGGGCTGTCCCAGTACTTC.

The chain uses TRBV4-1 and TRBJ2-7; D is perhaps TRBD1 (5 bases). Germline CDR1 and CDR2: MGHRA and YSYEKL. Deletions cut 4 bases from V and 3 bases from J, with 16 bases between. The length of the CDR3 is 15 residues. CDR3 region: CASSPTRAGHYEQYF. DNA for the CDR3: TGCGCCAGCAGCCCGACACGGGCAGGGCACTACGAGCAGTACTTC.